This is a list of T cell receptor beta chains from one sample in a study of cytomegalovirus exposure and HLA in healthy donors. Measured with immunoSEQ multiplex PCR; TCRdb has only the in-frame clones, and not every one. The sample lists about 250,000 clones, around 90% occurring once. Source material: PBMCs. The receptors shown here come from a girl aged 2 to 10 in good health and CMV-seronegative. The CDR3 runs from the conserved cysteine through the conserved F or W. Fields, in order: J gene, clone size, D gene, V gene, CDR3 protein, CDR3 DNA. The D gene is left open where the match is weak. Expanded clones get a size class; other rows say once, few or many, or leave the size out.

TRBJ1-5	-	-	TRBV9	CASSSSGVGQPQHF	TGTGCCAGCAGCTCCTCAGGGGTTGGTCAGCCCCAGCATTTT
TRBJ2-5	-	TRBD2	TRBV14	CASSQGILAGQETQYF	TGTGCCAGCAGCCAAGGGATTCTAGCGGGCCAAGAGACCCAGTACTTC
TRBJ1-2	-	-	TRBV27	CASKSAGANYGYTF	TGTGCCAGCAAATCCGCAGGGGCTAACTATGGCTACACCTTC
TRBJ1-5	-	-	TRBV19	CASSIGLVGNQPQHF	TGTGCCAGTAGTATAGGGCTGGTCGGCAATCAGCCCCAGCATTTT
TRBJ2-1	-	TRBD2	TRBV11-2	CASSLAGTTSYNEQFF	TGTGCCAGCAGCTTAGCCGGGACTACCTCCTACAATGAGCAGTTCTTC
TRBJ2-5	-	TRBD2	TRBV28	CASSLSLAVQETQYF	TGTGCCAGCAGTTTATCCCTAGCGGTTCAAGAGACCCAGTACTTC
TRBJ1-1	-	-	TRBV20-1	CSARRNTEAFF	TGCAGTGCTAGGAGGAACACTGAAGCTTTCTTT
TRBJ2-7	few	-	TRBV5-4	CASSFGSGGTYEQYF	-
TRBJ2-1	-	-	TRBV2	CASSAGTTFF	TGTGCCAGCAGCGCCGGGACAACGTTCTTC
TRBJ2-2	-	-	TRBV7-2	CASSSGQLTGELFF	TGTGCCAGCAGCTCCGGACAGCTGACCGGGGAGCTGTTTTTT
TRBJ1-2	-	-	TRBV7-9	CASSLVEGTGGYTF	TGTGCCAGCAGCTTAGTAGAAGGAACGGGTGGCTACACCTTC
TRBJ2-7	-	-	TRBV9	CASSVGTTDHSYEQYF	TGTGCCAGCAGCGTAGGAACTACCGACCACTCCTACGAGCAGTACTTC